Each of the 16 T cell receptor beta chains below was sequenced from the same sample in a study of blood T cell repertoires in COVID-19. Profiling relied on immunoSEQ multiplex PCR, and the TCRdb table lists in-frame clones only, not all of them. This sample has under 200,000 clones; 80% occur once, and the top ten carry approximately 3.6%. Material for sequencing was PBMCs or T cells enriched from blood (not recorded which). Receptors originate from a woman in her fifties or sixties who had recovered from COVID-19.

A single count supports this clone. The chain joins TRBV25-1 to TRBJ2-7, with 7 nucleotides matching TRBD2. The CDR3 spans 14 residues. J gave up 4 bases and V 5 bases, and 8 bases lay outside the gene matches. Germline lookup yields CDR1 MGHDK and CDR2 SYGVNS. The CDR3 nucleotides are TGTGCCAGCAGTCCCGGGGGGACTTTTTACGAGCAGTACTTC. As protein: CASSPGGTFYEQYF.

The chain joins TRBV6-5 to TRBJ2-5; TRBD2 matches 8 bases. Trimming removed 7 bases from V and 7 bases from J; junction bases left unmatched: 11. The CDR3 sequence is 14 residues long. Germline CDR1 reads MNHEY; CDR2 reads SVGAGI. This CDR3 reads CASIKPAGDRTQYF. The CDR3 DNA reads TGTGCCAGCATCAAACCAGCGGGGGATCGGACCCAGTACTTC.

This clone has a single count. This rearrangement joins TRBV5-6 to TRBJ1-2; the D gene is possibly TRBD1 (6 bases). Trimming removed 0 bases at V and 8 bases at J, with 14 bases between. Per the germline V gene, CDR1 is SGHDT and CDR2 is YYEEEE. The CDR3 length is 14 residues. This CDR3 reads CASSLGSTGGGYTF. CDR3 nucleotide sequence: TGTGCCAGCAGCTTGGGTTCGACGGGGGGCGGCTACACCTTC.

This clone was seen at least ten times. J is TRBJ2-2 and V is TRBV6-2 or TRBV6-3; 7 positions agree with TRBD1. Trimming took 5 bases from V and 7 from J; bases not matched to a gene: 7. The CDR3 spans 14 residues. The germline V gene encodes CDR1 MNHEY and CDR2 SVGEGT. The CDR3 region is CASSLTGSGGELFF. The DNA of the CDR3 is TGTGCCAGCAGTCTGACAGGGTCCGGCGGGGAGCTGTTTTTT.

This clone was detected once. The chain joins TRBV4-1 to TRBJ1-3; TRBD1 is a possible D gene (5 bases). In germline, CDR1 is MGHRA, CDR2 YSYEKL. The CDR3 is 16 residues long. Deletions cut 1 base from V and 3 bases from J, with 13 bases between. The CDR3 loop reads CASSQAGGTGGNTIYF. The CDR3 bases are TGCGCCAGCAGCCAAGCCGGGGGAACGGGTGGAAACACCATATATTTT.

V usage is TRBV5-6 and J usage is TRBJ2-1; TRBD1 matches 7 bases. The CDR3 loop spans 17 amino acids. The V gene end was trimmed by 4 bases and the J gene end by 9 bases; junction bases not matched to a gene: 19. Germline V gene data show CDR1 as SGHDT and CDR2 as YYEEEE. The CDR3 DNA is TGTGCCAGCAGCCAGGGACAGTCTGTTTGGTATGCGGGTGAGCAGTTCTTC. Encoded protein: CASSQGQSVWYAGEQFF.

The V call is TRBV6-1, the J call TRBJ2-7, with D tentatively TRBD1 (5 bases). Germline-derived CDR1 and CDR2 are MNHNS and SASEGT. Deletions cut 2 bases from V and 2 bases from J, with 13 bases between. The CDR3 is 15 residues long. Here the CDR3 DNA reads TGTGCCAGCAGTGAAAAAACAGGTAGAGCCTACGAGCAGTACTTC. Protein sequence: CASSEKTGRAYEQYF.

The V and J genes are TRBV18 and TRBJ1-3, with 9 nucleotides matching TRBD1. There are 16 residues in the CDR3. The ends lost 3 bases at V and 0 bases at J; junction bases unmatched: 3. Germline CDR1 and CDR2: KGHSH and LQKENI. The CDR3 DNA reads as TGTGCCAGCTCACCGTGGACAGGGGACTCTGGAAACACCATATATTTT. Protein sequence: CASSPWTGDSGNTIYF. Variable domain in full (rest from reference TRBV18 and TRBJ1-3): NAGVMQNPRHLVRRRGQEARLRCSPMKGHSHVYWYRQLPEEGLKFMVYLQKENIIDESGMPKERFSAEFPKEGPSILRIQQVVRGDSAAYFCASSPWTGDSGNTIYFGEGSWLTVV.

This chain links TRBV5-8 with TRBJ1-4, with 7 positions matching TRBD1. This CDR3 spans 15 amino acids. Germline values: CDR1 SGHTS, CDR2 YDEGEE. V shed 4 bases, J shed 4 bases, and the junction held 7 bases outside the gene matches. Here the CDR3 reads CASSIKNRGNEKLFF. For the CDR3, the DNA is TGTGCCAGCAGCATAAAGAACAGGGGTAATGAAAAACTGTTTTTT.

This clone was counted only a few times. The CDR3 protein is CASSLEGTSSDTGELFF. The DNA for the CDR3 is TGTGCCAGCAGCTTAGAGGGTACTAGTTCGGACACCGGGGAGCTGTTTTTT. V gene TRBV7-8 combines with J gene TRBJ2-2; D is possibly TRBD2 (5 bases). CDR1 SGHVS and CDR2 FQNEAQ come from the germline V gene. Trimming shortened V by 1 base and J by 3 bases, and 15 bases separated the two germline ends. This CDR3 has 17 residues. Combining the CDR3 with reference TRBV7-8 and TRBJ2-2 gives the whole variable domain GAGVSQSPRYKVAKRGQDVALRCDPISGHVSLFWYQQALGQGPEFLTYFQNEAQLDKSGLPSDRFFAERPEGSVSTLKIQRTQQEDSAVYLCASSLEGTSSDTGELFFGEGSRLTVL.

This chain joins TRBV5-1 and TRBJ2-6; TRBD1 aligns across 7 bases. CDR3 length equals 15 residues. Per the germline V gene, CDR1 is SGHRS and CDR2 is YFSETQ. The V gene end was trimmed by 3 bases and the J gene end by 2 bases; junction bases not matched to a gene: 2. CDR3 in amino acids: CASSYTGAGANVLTF. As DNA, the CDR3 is TGCGCCAGCAGCTATACAGGGGCTGGGGCCAACGTCCTGACTTTC.

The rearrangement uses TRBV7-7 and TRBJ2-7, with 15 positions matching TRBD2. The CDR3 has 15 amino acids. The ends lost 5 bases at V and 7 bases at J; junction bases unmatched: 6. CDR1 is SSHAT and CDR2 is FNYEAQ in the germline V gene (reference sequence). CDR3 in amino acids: CASSPGLAGGREQYF. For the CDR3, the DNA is TGTGCCAGCAGCCCCGGACTAGCGGGGGGGCGTGAGCAGTACTTC.

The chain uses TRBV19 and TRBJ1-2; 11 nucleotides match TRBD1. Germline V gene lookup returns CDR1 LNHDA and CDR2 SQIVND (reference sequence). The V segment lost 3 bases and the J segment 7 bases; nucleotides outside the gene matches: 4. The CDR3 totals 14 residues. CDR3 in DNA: TGTGCCAGTAGTATTGGACAGGGGGCCCGTGGCTACACCTTC. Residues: CASSIGQGARGYTF.

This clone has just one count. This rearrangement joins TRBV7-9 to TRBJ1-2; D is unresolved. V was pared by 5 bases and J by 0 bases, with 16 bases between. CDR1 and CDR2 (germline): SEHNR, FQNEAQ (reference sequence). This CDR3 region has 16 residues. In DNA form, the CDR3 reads TGTGCCAGCAGCCGGCTCCGGCAGGCTTCTAACTATGGCTACACCTTC. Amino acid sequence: CASSRLRQASNYGYTF.

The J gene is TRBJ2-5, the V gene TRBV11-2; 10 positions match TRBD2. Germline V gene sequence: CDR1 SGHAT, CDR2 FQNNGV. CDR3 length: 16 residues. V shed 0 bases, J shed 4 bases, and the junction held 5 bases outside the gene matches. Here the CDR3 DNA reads TGTGCCAGCAGCTTAGATCCTAGCGGGGGTCTAGAGACCCAGTACTTC. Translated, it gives CASSLDPSGGLETQYF. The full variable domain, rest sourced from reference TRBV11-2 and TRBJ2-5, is EAGVAQSPRYKIIEKRQSVAFWCNPISGHATLYWYQQILGQGPKLLIQFQNNGVVDDSQLPKDRFSAERLKGVDSTLKIQPAKLEDSAVYLCASSLDPSGGLETQYFGPGTRLLVL.

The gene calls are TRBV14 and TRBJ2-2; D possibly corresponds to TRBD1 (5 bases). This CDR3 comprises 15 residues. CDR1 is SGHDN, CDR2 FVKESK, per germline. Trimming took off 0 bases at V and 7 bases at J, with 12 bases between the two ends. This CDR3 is CASSQDSRAFGELFF. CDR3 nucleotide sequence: TGTGCCAGCAGCCAAGATTCCAGGGCGTTCGGGGAGCTGTTTTTT.